This record concerns one T cell receptor (beta chain) sequence. Its antigen remains unknown. This entry belongs to a study of shared clonotypes between healthy human individuals. The overall study: There were three CD4 naive, three CD4 memory, two CD8 naive and one CD8 memory plates per donor. Study results and caveats: Clonotype sharing among donors, it was expected, would be affected by sequencing depth.

The table came from immunoSEQ multiplex PCR; TCRdb's copy has only in-frame clones and leaves some out. The table includes roughly 1,600,000 clones, roughly 98.5% detected once. With 4 bases clipped from V and 0 bases from J, the junction kept 10 bases outside the gene matches. The CDR3 contains 16 residues. The germline V gene encodes CDR1 SQVTM and CDR2 ANQGSEA. The chain is built from TRBV29-1 and TRBJ2-3; 7 nucleotides line up with TRBD2. This TCR was sampled from a young man in good health. The specimen was naive CD4+ T cells sorted from blood. Documented subset: CD45RA+ positively selected. CDR3 bases: TGCAGCGTTGGGGCTAGCGGAAAGTCTAGCACAGATACGCAGTATTTT. Protein: CSVGASGKSSTDTQYF.